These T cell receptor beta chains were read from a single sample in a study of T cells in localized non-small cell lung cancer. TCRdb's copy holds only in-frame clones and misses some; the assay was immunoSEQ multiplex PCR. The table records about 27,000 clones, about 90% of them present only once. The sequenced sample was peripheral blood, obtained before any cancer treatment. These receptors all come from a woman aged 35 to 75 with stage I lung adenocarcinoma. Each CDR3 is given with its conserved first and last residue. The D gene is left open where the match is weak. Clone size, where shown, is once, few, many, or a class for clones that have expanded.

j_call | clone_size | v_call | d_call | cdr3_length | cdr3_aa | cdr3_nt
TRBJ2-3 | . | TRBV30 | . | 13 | CAWSVGAQSTQYF | TGTGCCTGGAGTGTTGGTGCCCAATCTACGCAGTATTTT
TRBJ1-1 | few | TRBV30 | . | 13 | CAWSYTENTEAFF | TGTGCCTGGAGTTACACCGAGAACACTGAAGCTTTCTTT
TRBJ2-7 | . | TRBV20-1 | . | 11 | CSAGHGAEQYF | TGCAGTGCGGGCCACGGGGCCGAGCAGTACTTC
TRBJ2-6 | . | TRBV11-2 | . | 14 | CASSSTYGANVLTF | TGTGCCAGCAGCTCTACCTATGGGGCCAACGTCCTGACTTTC
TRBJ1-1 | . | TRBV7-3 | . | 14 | CASSLPGQNTEAFF | TGTGCCAGCAGCCTCCCAGGACAGAACACTGAAGCTTTCTTT
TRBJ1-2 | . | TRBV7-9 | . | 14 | CASRLSGPNYGYTF | TGTGCCAGCAGGCTTAGTGGACCTAACTATGGCTACACCTTC
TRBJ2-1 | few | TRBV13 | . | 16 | CASSLKTRADHNEQFF | TGTGCCAGCAGCCTCAAAACGCGGGCTGATCACAATGAGCAGTTCTTC
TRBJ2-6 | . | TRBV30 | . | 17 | CAWSRDRLSSGANVLTF | TGTGCCTGGAGTAGAGACAGGTTGAGCTCTGGGGCCAACGTCCTGACTTTC
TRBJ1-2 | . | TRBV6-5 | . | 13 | CASSYSGGYGYTF | TGTGCCAGCAGTTACTCAGGGGGCTATGGCTACACCTTC
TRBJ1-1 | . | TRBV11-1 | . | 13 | CASSRQENTEAFF | TGTGCCAGCAGTCGACAGGAGAACACTGAAGCTTTCTTT
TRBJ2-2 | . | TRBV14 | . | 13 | CASSQGSTGELFF | TGTGCCAGCAGCCAAGGAAGCACCGGGGAGCTGTTTTTT
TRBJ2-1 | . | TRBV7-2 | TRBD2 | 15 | CANSPGLAGDNEQFF | TGTGCCAACTCCCCGGGACTAGCGGGGGACAATGAGCAGTTCTTC
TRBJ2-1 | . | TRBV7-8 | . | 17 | CASSLGVGRATYNEQFF | TGTGCCAGCAGCTTAGGTGTGGGCAGAGCCACCTACAATGAGCAGTTCTTC
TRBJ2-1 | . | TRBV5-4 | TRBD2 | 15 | CASSPLAGGRNEQFF | TGTGCCAGCAGCCCTTTAGCGGGAGGGCGCAATGAGCAGTTCTTC
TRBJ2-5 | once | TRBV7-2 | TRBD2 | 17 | CASSLDTSGRAGETQYF | TGTGCCAGCAGCTTAGACACTAGCGGGAGGGCCGGGGAGACCCAGTACTTC
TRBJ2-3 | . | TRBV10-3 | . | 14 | CAISEGISTDTQYF | TGTGCCATCAGTGAGGGGATTAGCACAGATACGCAGTATTTT
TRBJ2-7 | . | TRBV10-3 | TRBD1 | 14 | CAISVRQGSYEQYF | TGTGCCATCAGTGTTCGACAGGGCTCCTACGAGCAGTACTTC
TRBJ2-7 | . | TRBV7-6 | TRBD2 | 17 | CASTLGLAGGPDYEQYF | TGTGCCAGCACCCTTGGACTAGCGGGGGGCCCAGACTACGAGCAGTACTTC
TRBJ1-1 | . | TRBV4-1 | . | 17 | CASSQDWGAGAYTEAFF | TGCGCCAGCAGCCAAGATTGGGGCGCAGGGGCCTATACTGAAGCTTTCTTT
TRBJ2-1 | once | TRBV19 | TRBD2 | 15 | CASSTPGGAYNEQFF | TGTGCCAGTAGTACCCCCGGGGGGGCGTACAATGAGCAGTTCTTC
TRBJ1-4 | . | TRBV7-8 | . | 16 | CASSLGNRDRVEKLFF | TGTGCCAGCAGCTTAGGAAACAGGGACCGGGTTGAAAAACTGTTTTTT
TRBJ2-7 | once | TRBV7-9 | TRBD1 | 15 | CASSDGDRGLYEQYF | TGTGCCAGCAGCGATGGGGACAGGGGGCTTTACGAGCAGTACTTC
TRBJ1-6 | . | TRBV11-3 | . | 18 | CASSRTASTSSYNSPLHF | TGTGCCAGCAGCCGGACAGCCTCGACAAGCTCCTATAATTCACCCCTCCACTTT
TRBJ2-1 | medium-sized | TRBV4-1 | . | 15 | CASSQTEKRYNEQFF | TGCGCCAGCAGCCAGACTGAGAAGCGTTACAATGAGCAGTTCTTC
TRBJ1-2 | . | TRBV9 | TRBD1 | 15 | CASSAATGELSGYTF | TGTGCCAGCAGCGCGGCGACAGGGGAGTTAAGTGGCTACACCTTC
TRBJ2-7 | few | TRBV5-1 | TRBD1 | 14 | CASSSRQGNYEQYF | TGCGCCAGCAGCTCCCGACAGGGAAACTACGAGCAGTACTTC
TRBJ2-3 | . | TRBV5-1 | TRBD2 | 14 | CASSFGGASDTQYF | TGCGCCAGCAGCTTCGGGGGGGCTTCAGATACGCAGTATTTT
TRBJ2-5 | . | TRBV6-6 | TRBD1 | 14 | CASSYRDSQETQYF | TGTGCCAGCAGTTACCGGGACAGCCAAGAGACCCAGTACTTC
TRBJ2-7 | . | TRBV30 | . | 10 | CAWSVHEQYF | TGTGCCTGGAGTGTACATGAGCAGTACTTC
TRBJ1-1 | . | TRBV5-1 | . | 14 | CASSLTSRRTEAFF | TGCGCCAGCAGCTTGACCTCTAGAAGAACTGAAGCTTTCTTT
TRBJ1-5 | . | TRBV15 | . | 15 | CATSGSRDGSPAQHF | TGTGCCACCAGCGGGAGTCGGGACGGGAGTCCGGCCCAGCATTTT
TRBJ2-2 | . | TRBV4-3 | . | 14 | CASSQTANTGELFF | TGCGCCAGCAGCCAGACAGCGAACACCGGGGAGCTGTTTTTT
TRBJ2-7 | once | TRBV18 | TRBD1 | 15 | CASSGDRVGLSEQYF | TGTGCCAGCTCAGGGGACAGGGTGGGACTCTCCGAGCAGTACTTC
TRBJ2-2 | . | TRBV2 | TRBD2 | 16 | CASRTGTSGNTGELFF | TGTGCCAGCAGGACCGGGACTAGCGGAAACACCGGGGAGCTGTTTTTT
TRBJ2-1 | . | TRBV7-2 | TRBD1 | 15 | CASSLLPGQADEQFF | TGTGCCAGCAGCTTACTACCGGGACAGGCTGATGAGCAGTTCTTC
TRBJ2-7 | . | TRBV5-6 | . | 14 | CASSLQGVGDEQYF | TGTGCCAGCAGCTTGCAAGGTGTGGGAGACGAGCAGTACTTC
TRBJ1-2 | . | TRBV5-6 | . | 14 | CASTRRGENYGYTF | TGTGCCAGCACCCGGCGGGGGGAGAACTATGGCTACACCTTC
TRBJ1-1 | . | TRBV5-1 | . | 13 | CASSVRGDTEAFF | TGCGCCAGCAGCGTAAGGGGGGACACTGAAGCTTTCTTT
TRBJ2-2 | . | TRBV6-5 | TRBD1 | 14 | CASRTGGTIRELFF | TGTGCCAGCAGAACAGGGGGGACAATTAGGGAGCTGTTTTTT
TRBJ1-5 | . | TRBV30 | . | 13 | CAWAARPNQPQHF | TGTGCCTGGGCCGCCAGGCCGAATCAGCCCCAGCATTTT
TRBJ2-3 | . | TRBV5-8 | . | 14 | CASSLDASTDTQYF | TGTGCCAGCAGCTTGGATGCCAGCACAGATACGCAGTATTTT
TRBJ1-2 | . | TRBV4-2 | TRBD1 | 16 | CASSQGTGGADYGYTF | TGTGCCAGCAGCCAGGGGACAGGGGGCGCTGACTATGGCTACACCTTC
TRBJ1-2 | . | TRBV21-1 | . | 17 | CAIEPCSGQGAVSGYTF | TGTGCCATTGAGCCTTGTTCGGGACAGGGGGCAGTCAGTGGCTACACCTTC
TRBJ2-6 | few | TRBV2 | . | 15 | CASSPLGSGANVLTF | TGTGCCAGCAGTCCATTGGGCTCTGGGGCCAACGTCCTGACTTTC
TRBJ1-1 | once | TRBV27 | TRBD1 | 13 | CASSPTGGNEAFF | TGTGCCAGCAGTCCAACAGGGGGCAATGAAGCTTTCTTT
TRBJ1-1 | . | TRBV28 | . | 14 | CASNVLRRNTEAFF | TGTGCCAGCAACGTCCTTAGGCGGAACACTGAAGCTTTCTTT
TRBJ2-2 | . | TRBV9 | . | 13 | CASSVAHTGELFF | TGTGCCAGCAGCGTAGCACACACCGGGGAGCTGTTTTTT
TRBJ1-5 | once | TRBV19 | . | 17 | CASNPTTGQYSNQPQHF | TGTGCCAGTAACCCGACGACAGGACAGTATAGCAATCAGCCCCAGCATTTT
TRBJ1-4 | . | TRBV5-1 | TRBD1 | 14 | CASSPGTGSEKLFF | TGCGCCAGCAGCCCCGGGACAGGGTCCGAAAAACTGTTTTTT
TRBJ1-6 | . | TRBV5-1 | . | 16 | CASSLARSSYNSPLHF | TGCGCCAGCAGCTTAGCCAGGAGCTCCTATAATTCACCCCTCCACTTT
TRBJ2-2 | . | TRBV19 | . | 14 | CASRFQGHTGELFF | TGTGCCAGTAGGTTTCAAGGCCACACCGGGGAGCTGTTTTTT